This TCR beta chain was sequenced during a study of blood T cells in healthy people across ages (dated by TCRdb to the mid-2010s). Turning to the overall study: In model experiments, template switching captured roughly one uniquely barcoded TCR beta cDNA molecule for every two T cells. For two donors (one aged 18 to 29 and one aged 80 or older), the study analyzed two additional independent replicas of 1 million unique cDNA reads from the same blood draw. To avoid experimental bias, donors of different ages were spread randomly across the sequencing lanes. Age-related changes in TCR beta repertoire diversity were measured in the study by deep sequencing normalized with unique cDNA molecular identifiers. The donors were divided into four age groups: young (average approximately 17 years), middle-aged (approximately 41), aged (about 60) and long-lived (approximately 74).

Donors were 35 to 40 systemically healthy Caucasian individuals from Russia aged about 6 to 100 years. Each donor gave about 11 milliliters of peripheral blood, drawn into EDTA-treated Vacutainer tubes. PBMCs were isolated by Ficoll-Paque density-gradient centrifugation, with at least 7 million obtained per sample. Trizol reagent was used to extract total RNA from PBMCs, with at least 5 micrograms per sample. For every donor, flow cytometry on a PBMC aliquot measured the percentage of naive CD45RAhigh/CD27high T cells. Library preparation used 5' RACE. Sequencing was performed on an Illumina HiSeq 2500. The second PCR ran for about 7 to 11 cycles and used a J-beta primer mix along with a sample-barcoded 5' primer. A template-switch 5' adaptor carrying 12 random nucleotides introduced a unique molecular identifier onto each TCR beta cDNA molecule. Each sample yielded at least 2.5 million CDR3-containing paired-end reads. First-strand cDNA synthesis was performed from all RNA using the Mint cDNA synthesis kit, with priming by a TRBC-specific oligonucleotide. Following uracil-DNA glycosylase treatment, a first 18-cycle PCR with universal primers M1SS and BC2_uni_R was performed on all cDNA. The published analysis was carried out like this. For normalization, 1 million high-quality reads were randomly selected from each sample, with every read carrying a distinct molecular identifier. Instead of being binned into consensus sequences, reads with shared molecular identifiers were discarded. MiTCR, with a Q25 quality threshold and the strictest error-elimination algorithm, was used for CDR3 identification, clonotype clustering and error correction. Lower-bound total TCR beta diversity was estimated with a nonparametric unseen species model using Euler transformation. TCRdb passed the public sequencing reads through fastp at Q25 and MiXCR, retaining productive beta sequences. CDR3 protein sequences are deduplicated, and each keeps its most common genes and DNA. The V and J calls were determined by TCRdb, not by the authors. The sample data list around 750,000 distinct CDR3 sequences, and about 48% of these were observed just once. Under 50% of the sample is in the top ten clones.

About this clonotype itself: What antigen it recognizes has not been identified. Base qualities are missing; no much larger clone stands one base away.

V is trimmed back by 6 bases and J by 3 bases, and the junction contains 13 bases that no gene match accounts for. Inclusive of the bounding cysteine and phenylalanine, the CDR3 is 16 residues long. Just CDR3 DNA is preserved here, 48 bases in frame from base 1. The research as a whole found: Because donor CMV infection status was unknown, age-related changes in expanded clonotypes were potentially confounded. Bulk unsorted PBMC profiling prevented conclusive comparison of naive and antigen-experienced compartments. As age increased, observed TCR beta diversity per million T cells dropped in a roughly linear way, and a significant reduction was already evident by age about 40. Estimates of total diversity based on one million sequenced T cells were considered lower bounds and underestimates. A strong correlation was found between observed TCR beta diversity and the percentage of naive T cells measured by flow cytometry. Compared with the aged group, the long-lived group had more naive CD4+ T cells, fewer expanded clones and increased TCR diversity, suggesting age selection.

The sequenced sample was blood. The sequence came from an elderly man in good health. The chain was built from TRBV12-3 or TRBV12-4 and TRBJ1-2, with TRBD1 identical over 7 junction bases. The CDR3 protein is CASSPGEGATDYGYTF. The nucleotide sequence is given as TGTGCCAGCAGCCCTGGGGAGGGGGCGACTGACTATGGCTACACCTTC.